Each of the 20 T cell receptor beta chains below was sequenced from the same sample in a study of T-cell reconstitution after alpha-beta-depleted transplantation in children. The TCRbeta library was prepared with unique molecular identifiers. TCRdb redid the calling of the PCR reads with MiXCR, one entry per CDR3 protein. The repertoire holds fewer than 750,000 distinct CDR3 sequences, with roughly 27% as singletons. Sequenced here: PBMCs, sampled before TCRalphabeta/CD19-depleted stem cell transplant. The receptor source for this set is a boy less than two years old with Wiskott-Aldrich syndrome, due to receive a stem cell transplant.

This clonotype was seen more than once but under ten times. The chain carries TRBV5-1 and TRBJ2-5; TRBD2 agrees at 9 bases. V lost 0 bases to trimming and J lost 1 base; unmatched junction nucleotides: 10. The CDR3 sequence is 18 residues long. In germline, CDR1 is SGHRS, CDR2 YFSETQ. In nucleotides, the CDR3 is TGCGCCAGCAGCTTGGAGGCCTGGGGGCGGGAGGGCCAAGAGACCCAGTACTTC. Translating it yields CASSLEAWGREGQETQYF.

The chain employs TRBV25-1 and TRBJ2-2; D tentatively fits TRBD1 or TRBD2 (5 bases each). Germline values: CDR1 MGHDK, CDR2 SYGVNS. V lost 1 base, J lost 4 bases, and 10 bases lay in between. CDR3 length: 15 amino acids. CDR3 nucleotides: TGTGCCAGCAGTGAATGGGGCGGGTTCACCGGGGAGCTGTTTTTT. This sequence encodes CASSEWGGFTGELFF.

The CDR3 DNA sequence: TGTGCCAGCAGCTTACGCGGTCTCGACGGGACCCAGTACTTC. Translated, it gives CASSLRGLDGTQYF. The V and J genes are TRBV7-3 and TRBJ2-5; the D is unclear. The CDR3 contains 14 residues. The V gene's germline CDR1 is SGHTA and CDR2 FQGTGA. Trimming removed 2 bases from V and 7 bases from J, with 14 bases in between.

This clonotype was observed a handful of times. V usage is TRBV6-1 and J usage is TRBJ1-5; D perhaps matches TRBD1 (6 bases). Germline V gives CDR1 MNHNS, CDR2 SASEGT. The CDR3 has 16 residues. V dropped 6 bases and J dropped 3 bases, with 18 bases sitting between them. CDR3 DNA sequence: TGTGCCAGCAGCACGACAGGTGGGACAAACAATCAGCCCCAGCATTTT. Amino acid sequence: CASSTTGGTNNQPQHF.

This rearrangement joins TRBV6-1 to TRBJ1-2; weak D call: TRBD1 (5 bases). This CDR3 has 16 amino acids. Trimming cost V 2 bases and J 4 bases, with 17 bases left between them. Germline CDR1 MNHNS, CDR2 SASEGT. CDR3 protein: CASSEYGGPFSYGYTF. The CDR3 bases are TGTGCCAGCAGTGAATACGGGGGTCCCTTCAGCTATGGCTACACCTTC.

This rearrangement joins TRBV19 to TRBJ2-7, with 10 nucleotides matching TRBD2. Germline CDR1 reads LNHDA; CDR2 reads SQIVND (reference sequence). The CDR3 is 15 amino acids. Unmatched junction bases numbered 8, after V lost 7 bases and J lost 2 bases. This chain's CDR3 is CASTLKREGPYEQYF. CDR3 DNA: TGTGCCAGTACTCTCAAGCGGGAGGGCCCCTACGAGCAGTACTTC.

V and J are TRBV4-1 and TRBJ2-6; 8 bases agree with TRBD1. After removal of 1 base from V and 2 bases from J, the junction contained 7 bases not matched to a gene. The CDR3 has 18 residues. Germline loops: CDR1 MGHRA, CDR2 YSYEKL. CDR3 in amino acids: CASSQGGQGPTGANVLTF. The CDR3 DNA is TGCGCCAGCAGCCAAGGCGGACAGGGCCCTACTGGGGCCAACGTCCTGACTTTC.

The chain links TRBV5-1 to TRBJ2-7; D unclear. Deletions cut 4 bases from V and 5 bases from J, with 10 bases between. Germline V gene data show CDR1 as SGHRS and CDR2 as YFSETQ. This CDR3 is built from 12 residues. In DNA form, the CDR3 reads TGCGCCAGCAGCCCTTTCGGTGACGAGCAGTACTTC. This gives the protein CASSPFGDEQYF.

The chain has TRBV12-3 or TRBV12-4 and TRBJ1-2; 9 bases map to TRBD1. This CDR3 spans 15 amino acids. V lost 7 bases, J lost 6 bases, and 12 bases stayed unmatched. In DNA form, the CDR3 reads TGTGCCAGCAACCTAGGGACAGGGAGGCAAGATGGCTACACCTTC. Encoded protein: CASNLGTGRQDGYTF.

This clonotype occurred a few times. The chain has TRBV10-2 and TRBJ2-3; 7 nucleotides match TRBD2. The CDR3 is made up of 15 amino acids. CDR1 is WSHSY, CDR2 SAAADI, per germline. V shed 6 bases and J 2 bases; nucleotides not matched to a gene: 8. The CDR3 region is CASRLAGANTDTQYF. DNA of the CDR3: TGCGCCAGCAGATTAGCGGGCGCTAACACAGATACGCAGTATTTT.

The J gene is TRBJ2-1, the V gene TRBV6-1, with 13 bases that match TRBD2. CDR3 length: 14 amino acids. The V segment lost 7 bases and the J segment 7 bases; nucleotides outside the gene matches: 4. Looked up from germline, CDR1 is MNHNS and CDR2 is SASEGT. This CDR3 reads CASNLLAGGNEQFF. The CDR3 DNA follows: TGTGCCAGCAACCTACTAGCGGGAGGGAATGAGCAGTTCTTC.

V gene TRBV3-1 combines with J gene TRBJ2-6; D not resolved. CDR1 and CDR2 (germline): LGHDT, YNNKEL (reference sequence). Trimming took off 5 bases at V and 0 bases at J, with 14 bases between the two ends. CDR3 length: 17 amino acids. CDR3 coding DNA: TGTGCCAGCAGCAAAGGCCCTAGGGACTCTGGGGCCAACGTCCTGACTTTC. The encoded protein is CASSKGPRDSGANVLTF.

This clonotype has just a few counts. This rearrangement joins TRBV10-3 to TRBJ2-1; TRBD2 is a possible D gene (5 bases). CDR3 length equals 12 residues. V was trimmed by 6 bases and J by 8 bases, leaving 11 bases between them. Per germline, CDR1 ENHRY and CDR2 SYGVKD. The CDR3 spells CAIRGGSDEQFF. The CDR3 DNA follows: TGTGCCATCAGGGGTGGGAGCGATGAGCAGTTCTTC.

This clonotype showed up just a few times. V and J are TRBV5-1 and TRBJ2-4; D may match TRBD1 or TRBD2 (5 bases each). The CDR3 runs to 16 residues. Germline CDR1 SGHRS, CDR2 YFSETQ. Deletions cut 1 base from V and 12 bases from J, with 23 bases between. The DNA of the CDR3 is TGCGCCAGCAGCTTGAGATCCGGGACGGAGAAGTTTTATCAGTACTTC. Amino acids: CASSLRSGTEKFYQYF.

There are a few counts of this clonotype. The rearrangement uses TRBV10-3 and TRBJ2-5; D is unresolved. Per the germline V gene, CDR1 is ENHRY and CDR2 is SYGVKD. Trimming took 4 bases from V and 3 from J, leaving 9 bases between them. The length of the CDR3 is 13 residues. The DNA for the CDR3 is TGTGCCATCAGTGGGCGGCAAGAAGAGACCCAGTACTTC. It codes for CAISGRQEETQYF.

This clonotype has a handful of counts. The DNA of the CDR3 is TGCAGCGTTGTAGTCACCGAAGAGACCCAGTACTTC. Protein product: CSVVVTEETQYF. J is TRBJ2-5 and V is TRBV29-1, with D hard to call. V was clipped by 4 bases and J by 3 bases, with 9 bases between them. The CDR3 spans 12 residues. Germline assignment: CDR1 SQVTM and CDR2 ANQGSEA.

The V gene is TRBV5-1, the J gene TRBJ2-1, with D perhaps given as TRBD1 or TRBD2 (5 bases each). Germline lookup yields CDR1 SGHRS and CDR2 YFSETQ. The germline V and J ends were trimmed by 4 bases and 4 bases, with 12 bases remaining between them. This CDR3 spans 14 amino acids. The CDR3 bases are TGCGCCAGCAGCCTCCGGGACGCGTACAATGAGCAGTTCTTC. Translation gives CASSLRDAYNEQFF.

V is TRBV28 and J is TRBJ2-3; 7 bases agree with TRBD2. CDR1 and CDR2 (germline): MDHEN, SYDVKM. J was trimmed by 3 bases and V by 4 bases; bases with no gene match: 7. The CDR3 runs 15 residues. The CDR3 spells CASSWGGGRTDTQYF. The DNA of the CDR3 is TGTGCCAGCAGTTGGGGCGGGGGTAGGACAGATACGCAGTATTTT.

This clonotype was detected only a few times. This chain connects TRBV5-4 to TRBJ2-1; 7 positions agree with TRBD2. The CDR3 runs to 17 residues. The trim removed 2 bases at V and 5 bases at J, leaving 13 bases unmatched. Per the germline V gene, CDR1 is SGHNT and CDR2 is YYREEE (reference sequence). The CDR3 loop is CASSFRLGGSLNNEQFF. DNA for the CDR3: TGTGCCAGCAGCTTCCGATTGGGGGGGAGCCTTAACAATGAGCAGTTCTTC.

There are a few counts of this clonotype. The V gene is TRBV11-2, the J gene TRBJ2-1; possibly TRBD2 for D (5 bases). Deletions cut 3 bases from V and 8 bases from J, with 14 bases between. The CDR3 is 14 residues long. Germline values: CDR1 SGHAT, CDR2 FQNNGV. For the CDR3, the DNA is TGTGCCAGCAGCTTTACCACTAGAACGTATGAGCAGTTCTTC. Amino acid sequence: CASSFTTRTYEQFF.